The subject of this entry is one T cell receptor (beta chain). The sample belongs to a study of shared clonotypes between healthy human individuals. The CDR3 sequence is 17 residues long. Germline-derived CDR1 and CDR2 are MNHNS and SASEGT. Trimming took off 1 base at V and 0 bases at J, with 10 bases between the two ends. Data came from immunoSEQ multiplex PCR; TCRdb stores just in-frame clones and leaves some out. The data show around 1,000,000 clones, approximately 80% seen once. V gene TRBV6-1 combines with J gene TRBJ2-6; D is unresolved. Sequenced input: memory CD4+ T cells from PBMCs. Subset meaning: CD45RA-negative fraction. The receptor was isolated from a young man in good health. Some clones in this sample may be carry-over from other donors' samples. The CDR3 loop is CASSEVVGTSGANVLTF. The CDR3 region has the DNA TGTGCCAGCAGTGAAGTAGTAGGCACCTCTGGGGCCAACGTCCTGACTTTC.